The source of this TCR beta chain is a study of tumor-infiltrating lymphocytes in primary liver carcinoma. About the research overall: Participating patients were men and women between 30 and 69 years old. Study results and caveats: The difference in top-250-clone fraction between tumors and blood was significant, favoring tumors (p = 0.039).

Between roughly 17 and 31 mg of unsorted bulk tissue served as the source from which RNA and DNA were co-extracted. Priming with a constant-region primer yielded TCR beta cDNA from 400 to 500 ng total RNA. It was through three nested multiplex PCR rounds of slightly modified ARM-PCR that TCR beta libraries arose. For roughly 11 cycles apiece, the opening two PCR rounds ran with TRBV1-TRBV30 forward primers and a C-beta reverse primer. In TCRdb, the multiplex PCR reads were re-called with MiXCR into one record per CDR3 protein. The data show over 100,000 distinct CDR3 sequences, nearly 70% seen once. In this sample, this clonotype is medium-sized. The antigen is unknown. The germline gives CDR1 SGHAT, CDR2 FQNNGV. The CDR3 runs to 14 residues. V shed 1 base and J shed 1 base, with 7 bases lying between them.

The specimen was tumor-adjacent normal liver tissue. J is TRBJ1-1 and V is TRBV11-2; D ambiguous. The receptor comes from a woman in her sixties with primary liver carcinoma and hepatitis B virus infection. CDR3 protein: CASSLVRQNTEAFF. Here the CDR3 DNA reads TGTGCCAGCAGCTTAGTCCGACAGAACACTGAAGCTTTCTTT.